The 27 T cell receptor beta chains presented below share a single source sample, sequenced in a study of cytomegalovirus exposure and HLA in healthy donors. This PCR relied on a set of 60 Vbeta primers and 13 Jbeta primers. Libraries were prepared by immunoSEQ multiplex PCR; TCRdb keeps only in-frame clonotypes and omits some of them. Here the sample spans around 110,000 clones, around 85% being singletons. The sequencing sample was made of PBMCs. Receptor source: a man aged 55 to 70 in good health and CMV-seronegative.

The CDR3 coding sequence is TGTGCCAGCGAATGGGGGGTGAACACTGAAGCTTTCTTT. Amino acid sequence: CASEWGVNTEAFF. The rearrangement uses TRBV7-9 and TRBJ1-1, with D possibly being TRBD1 (5 bases). The CDR3 totals 13 residues. Deletions cut 8 bases from V and 0 bases from J, with 10 bases between. CDR1 and CDR2 (germline): SEHNR, FQNEAQ (reference sequence).

The chain recombines TRBV28 with TRBJ2-1; D is possibly TRBD1 (6 bases). Per the germline V gene, CDR1 is MDHEN and CDR2 is SYDVKM. Trimming pared 5 bases from V and 0 bases from J, leaving 20 bases between. The CDR3 extends over 18 amino acids. In nucleotides, the CDR3 is TGTGCCAGCAGTCCCCGCAGAAGGGGGTCCAGCTCCTACAATGAGCAGTTCTTC. Its translation is CASSPRRRGSSSYNEQFF.

The J gene is TRBJ2-7, the V gene TRBV5-4; 11 bases match TRBD1. J was trimmed by 5 bases and V by 4 bases; bases with no gene match: 5. CDR3 size: 14 residues. Germline V lookup: CDR1 SGHNT, CDR2 YYREEE (reference sequence). CDR3 region: CASSVDRGHDEQYV. CDR3 DNA sequence: TGTGCCAGCAGCGTGGACAGGGGGCATGACGAGCAGTACGTC.

The CDR3 sequence is CASRSEGGSYNEQFF. The CDR3 bases are TGCGCCAGCAGGAGTGAGGGGGGGTCCTACAATGAGCAGTTCTTC. The chain has TRBV5-1 and TRBJ2-1; D is possibly TRBD2 (7 bases). Germline V gene sequence: CDR1 SGHRS, CDR2 YFSETQ. This CDR3 has 15 residues. Trimming took off 5 bases at V and 1 base at J, with 13 bases between the two ends.

For this clone: Compared with germline, one end of the junction differs, possibly owing to a read error. The chain links TRBV5-1 to TRBJ2-1; 9 positions match TRBD2. This CDR3 region has 15 residues. The germline V gene encodes CDR1 SGHRS and CDR2 YFSETQ. CDR3: CASSFIASGDNEQLF. In DNA, the CDR3 is TGCGCCAGCAGCTTCATCGCTAGCGGGGACAATGAGCAGCTCTTC.

On this clone: The junction differs from germline at one of its ends, possibly a read error. CDR3 sequence (DNA): TGTGCCGGCAGCCTCATCCAGGGAGGAAAAGAGACCCAGTACTTC. Amino acids: CAGSLIQGGKETQYF. V gene TRBV5-5 combines with J gene TRBJ2-5, with D perhaps matching TRBD2 (6 bases). This CDR3 region has 15 residues. Germline V gene sequence: CDR1 SGHKS, CDR2 YYEKEE (reference sequence).

V is TRBV11-1 and J is TRBJ2-7; TRBD1 might be the D (6 bases). The ends were cut back, 5 bases at V and 3 bases at J, with 11 bases in the middle. Germline CDR1 reads SGHAT; CDR2 reads FQDESV (reference sequence). The CDR3 runs 13 residues. The CDR3 bases are TGTGCCAGCAGCCCTGAGGACAGCTACGAGCAGTACGTC. Residues: CASSPEDSYEQYV.

The V and J genes are TRBV10-3 and TRBJ1-5; possibly TRBD1 for D (5 bases). This CDR3 is 15 amino acids long. V lost 3 bases and J lost 9, with 18 bases in between. Germline V gene sequence: CDR1 ENHRY, CDR2 SYGVKD. As DNA, the CDR3 is TGTGCCATCAGTGAAACAGGAGAGATAGGTGGGCCCCAGCATTTT. Translation: CAISETGEIGGPQHF.

The chain has TRBV5-1 and TRBJ2-7; the match to TRBD1 covers 10 bases. This CDR3 has 15 residues. Per the germline V gene, CDR1 is SGHRS and CDR2 is YFSETQ. The V segment lost 4 bases and the J segment 7 bases; nucleotides outside the gene matches: 11. In DNA form, the CDR3 reads TGCGCCAGCAGCAATAGGACAGGGGGTTTGGGTGAGCAGTACGTC. Amino acids: CASSNRTGGLGEQYV.

This sequence joins TRBV15 and TRBJ2-6; TRBD1 agrees at 8 bases. Trimming at V came to 1 base and at J to 1 base, leaving 6 bases not matched to a gene. The CDR3 totals 18 residues. CDR1 is LNHNV, CDR2 YYDKDF, per germline (reference sequence). The CDR3 sequence is CATSRGQGAQSGANVLTF. The CDR3 DNA sequence: TGTGCCACCAGCAGAGGGCAGGGGGCCCAATCTGGGGCCAACGTCCTGACTTTC.

J is TRBJ1-5 and V is TRBV6-1, with unresolved D. CDR1 MNHNS and CDR2 SASEGT come from the germline V gene. This CDR3 spans 18 amino acids. Trimming took off 3 bases at V and 2 bases at J, with 20 bases between the two ends. CDR3 loop: CASSDTPRRDGGNQPQHF. The CDR3, as DNA: TGTGCCAGCAGTGACACACCCCGGAGGGATGGGGGCAATCAGCCCCAGCATTTT.

This chain links TRBV28 with TRBJ1-2; 7 bases agree with TRBD1. Germline V gene sequence: CDR1 MDHEN, CDR2 SYDVKM. CDR3 size: 14 residues. The V and J ends lost 3 bases and 4 bases, in that order; junction bases with no gene match: 5. CDR3 nucleotides: TGTGCCAGCAGTTTGAAGGGGGCAGGCTATGGCTACACCTTC. Protein: CASSLKGAGYGYTF.

The V call is TRBV25-1, the J call TRBJ1-4; tentatively, D is TRBD1 (5 bases). The V end lost 4 bases, the J end lost 4 bases, and 16 bases lay between the germline ends. Germline CDR1 is MGHDK and CDR2 is SYGVNS. The CDR3 consists of 16 residues. The DNA of the CDR3 is TGTGCCAGCAGTGGACACCTTAGGGGCCTTAATGAAAAACTGTTTTTT. This encodes CASSGHLRGLNEKLFF.

This CDR3 is CASSVGLGDRIVSFF. CDR3 sequence (DNA): TGTGCCAGCAGCGTAGGATTGGGTGACAGAATAGTAAGTTTCTTT. The chain has TRBV9 and TRBJ1-1; a weak D match, TRBD1 (5 bases). From germline, CDR1 is SGDLS and CDR2 YYNGEE. There are 15 residues in the CDR3. Trimming shortened V by 0 bases and J by 13 bases, and 22 bases separated the two germline ends.

The count of this clone is one. The V and J genes are TRBV5-1 and TRBJ2-7; 9 bases map to TRBD2. The CDR3 is 15 amino acids. After removal of 7 bases from V and 3 bases from J, the junction contained 11 bases not matched to a gene. Germline values: CDR1 SGHRS, CDR2 YFSETQ. CDR3 loop: CASRPGWTSDYEQYV. The CDR3 bases are TGCGCCAGCCGACCCGGGTGGACTAGCGACTACGAGCAGTACGTC.

This clone has just one count. The chain employs TRBV28 and TRBJ2-7; 7 bases align to TRBD2. The germline V gene encodes CDR1 MDHEN and CDR2 SYDVKM. CDR3 length equals 13 residues. V was clipped by 7 bases and J by 6 bases; unmatched bases: 9. CDR3 bases: TGTGCCAGCACTATGGGGGGGGTAGGCGAGCAGTACGTC. It translates to CASTMGGVGEQYV.

This clone appeared a single time. The V call is TRBV7-9, the J call TRBJ1-5, with a weak D call TRBD1 (5 bases). CDR1 and CDR2 from the germline V gene are SEHNR and FQNEAQ (reference sequence). Trimming pared 5 bases from V and 3 bases from J, leaving 20 bases between. The CDR3 has 17 residues. CDR3 region: CASSTTVGASYNQPQHF. For the CDR3, the DNA is TGTGCCAGCAGCACCACAGTAGGGGCGAGTTACAATCAGCCCCAGCATTTT. Based on the CDR3 plus reference TRBV7-9 and TRBJ1-5, the full variable domain is DTGVSQNPRHKITKRGQNVTFRCDPISEHNRLYWYRQTLGQGPEFLTYFQNEAQLEKSRLLSDRFSAERPKGSFSTLEIQRTEQGDSAMYLCASSTTVGASYNQPQHFGDGTRLSIL.

This chain connects TRBV7-9 to TRBJ2-7, with a weak D call TRBD2 (6 bases). Trimming cost V 3 bases and J 0 bases, with 9 bases left between them. This CDR3 is 14 amino acids long. Germline V lookup: CDR1 SEHNR, CDR2 FQNEAQ (reference sequence). The chain's CDR3 is CASSLLASSYEQYF. The CDR3 region has the DNA TGTGCCAGCAGCTTGCTAGCGAGCTCCTACGAGCAGTACTTC.

The chain joins TRBV29-1 to TRBJ1-2; weak D call: TRBD1 (5 bases). Germline V lookup: CDR1 SQVTM, CDR2 ANQGSEA. CDR3 length: 11 amino acids. V lost 8 bases, J lost 1 base, and 8 bases lay in between. The CDR3 spells CSTQGNYGYTF. In DNA form, the CDR3 reads TGCAGCACTCAGGGTAACTATGGCTACACCTTC.

The V and J genes are TRBV2 and TRBJ2-6, with 10 bases fitting TRBD1. The CDR3 runs to 16 residues. Germline lookup yields CDR1 SNHLY and CDR2 FYNNEI. Unmatched junction bases numbered 7, after V lost 11 bases and J lost 0 bases. As DNA, the CDR3 is TGTGCCTCAGGACAGGGGGAAGGCTCTGGGGCCAACGTCCTGACTTTC. Encoded protein: CASGQGEGSGANVLTF.

The rearrangement links TRBV9 to TRBJ2-1; a weak D match, TRBD2 (6 bases). CDR1 and CDR2 from the germline V gene are SGDLS and YYNGEE. The ends were cut back, 4 bases at V and 8 bases at J, with 22 bases in the middle. This CDR3 has 16 residues. The CDR3: CASSPTGRTRFDEQFF. The CDR3 nucleotides read TGTGCCAGCAGCCCCACCGGGAGAACGAGGTTCGATGAGCAGTTCTTC.

This chain links TRBV7-2 with TRBJ2-3; 7 positions agree with TRBD1. The CDR3 has 14 residues. CDR1 is SGHTA and CDR2 is FQGNSA in the germline V gene. V was clipped by 3 bases and J by 2 bases; unmatched bases: 2. CDR3 amino acids: CASSFDRATDTQYF. The CDR3 DNA reads as TGTGCCAGCAGCTTCGACAGGGCCACAGATACGCAGTATTTT.

With respect to this clone: Germline and junction disagree at one end, which may indicate a read error. This chain joins TRBV28 and TRBJ1-1; TRBD1 is a possible D gene (5 bases). The length of the CDR3 is 12 residues. Germline CDR1 MDHEN, CDR2 SYDVKM. CDR3 coding DNA: TGTGCCAGCAGTTCTCTGGGGACTGAAGCCTTCTTT. Amino acids: CASSSLGTEAFF.

The chain employs TRBV6-6 and TRBJ1-3; D gene uncertain. V was trimmed by 7 bases and J by 0 bases, leaving 13 bases between them. Germline V gene lookup returns CDR1 MNHNY and CDR2 SVGAGI (reference sequence). The CDR3 sequence is 15 residues long. CDR3 in amino acids: CASTQATISGNTIYF. The CDR3 region has the DNA TGTGCCAGCACTCAGGCTACAATCTCTGGAAACACCATATATTTT.

The chain is built from TRBV5-1 and TRBJ2-5; maybe TRBD2 (5 bases). Per germline, CDR1 SGHRS and CDR2 YFSETQ. V lost 0 bases to trimming and J lost 3 bases, with 15 bases between them. CDR3 size: 16 residues. The CDR3 loop reads CASSLVGLMREETQYF. DNA of the CDR3: TGCGCCAGCAGCTTGGTTGGGTTGATGAGGGAAGAGACCCAGTACTTC.

The count of this clone is one. The chain links TRBV7-6 to TRBJ1-1; TRBD1 matches at 8 bases. There are 17 residues in the CDR3. Germline trimming cut 5 bases from V and 1 base from J; bases unmatched to any gene: 12. Germline loops: CDR1 SGHVS, CDR2 FNYEAQ. CDR3 DNA sequence: TGTGCCAGCAGCGCTCGACTTGGGACAGGACAGAACACTGAAGCTTTCTTT. Protein: CASSARLGTGQNTEAFF. The full variable domain, completed using reference TRBV7-6 and TRBJ1-1, is GAGVSQSPRYKVTKRGQDVALRCDPISGHVSLYWYRQALGQGPEFLTYFNYEAQQDKSGLPNDRFSAERPEGSISTLTIQRTEQRDSAMYRCASSARLGTGQNTEAFFGQGTRLTVV.

The chain links TRBV9 to TRBJ1-2; tentatively, D is TRBD1 (6 bases). CDR3 length: 14 amino acids. Deletions cut 1 base from V and 5 bases from J, with 12 bases between. From germline, CDR1 is SGDLS and CDR2 YYNGEE. The CDR3 DNA sequence: TGTGCCAGCAGCGTAACATCACAGGGTTATGGCTACACCTTC. Its protein product is CASSVTSQGYGYTF.